The rows below give T cell receptor beta chains drawn from one sample of a study of blood T cell repertoires in COVID-19. Some clones are missing from TCRdb's copy, which holds only in-frame ones; the method was immunoSEQ multiplex PCR. The data show roughly 170,000 clones, about 75% seen once. Sequences were obtained from peripheral blood. Receptor source: a woman aged 70-85 years with acute or convalescent COVID-19. Each CDR3 is given with its conserved first and last residue. D genes are given only for firm matches. Expanded clones get a size class; other rows say once, few or many, or leave the size out.

>.|TRBJ1-1|few|TRBV25-1
CASREAVGDAEAFF
TGTGCCAGCAGGGAGGCAGTAGGCGACGCTGAAGCTTTCTTT
>.|TRBJ1-2|.|TRBV5-1
CASSPGIANYGYTF
TGCGCCAGCAGCCCGGGAATTGCTAACTATGGCTACACCTTC
>.|TRBJ2-3|.|TRBV19
CATISSTDTQYF
TGTGCCACTATTTCCAGCACAGATACGCAGTATTTT
>.|TRBJ1-2|.|TRBV5-5
CASSLEPRGYGYTF
TGTGCCAGCAGCTTGGAACCCAGGGGCTATGGCTACACCTTC
>TRBD2|TRBJ2-7|.|TRBV11-2
CASSPLAEGSYSYEQYF
TGTGCCAGCAGCCCACTAGCGGAAGGGTCCTACTCCTACGAGCAGTACTTC
>.|TRBJ1-1|.|TRBV6-6
CASITTGPLNTEAFF
TGTGCCAGCATCACAACAGGGCCCTTGAACACTGAAGCTTTCTTT
>TRBD2|TRBJ2-1|few|TRBV9
CASSVESASGYNEQFF
TGTGCCAGCAGCGTAGAATCTGCTAGCGGGTACAATGAGCAGTTCTTC
>.|TRBJ1-1|.|TRBV24-1
CATSPQGRAEAFF
TGTGCCACCAGTCCGCAGGGGCGTGCTGAAGCTTTCTTT
>TRBD1|TRBJ2-2|.|TRBV27
CASSPQGQGAGELFF
TGTGCCAGCAGTCCCCAGGGACAGGGGGCCGGGGAGCTGTTTTTT
>TRBD2|TRBJ2-5|.|TRBV7-9
CASSSRTWTSGIYQETQYF
TGTGCCAGCAGCTCCCGGACTTGGACTAGCGGGATATACCAAGAGACCCAGTACTTC
>TRBD2|TRBJ2-5|.|TRBV7-2
CASSLGLAEIQETQYF
TGTGCCAGCAGCTTAGGGCTAGCGGAGATCCAAGAGACCCAGTACTTC
>TRBD1|TRBJ1-6|once|TRBV30
CAWNRAGQVNSPLHF
TGTGCCTGGAACAGGGCAGGACAGGTTAATTCACCCCTCCACTTT
>.|TRBJ1-1|.|TRBV4-2
CASSRTMNTEAFF
TGTGCCAGCAGCCGAACAATGAACACTGAAGCTTTCTTT
>TRBD2|TRBJ2-1|.|TRBV5-6
CASSPLAPTSSYNEQFF
TGTGCCAGCAGCCCACTAGCGCCTACCAGCTCCTACAATGAGCAGTTCTTC
>.|TRBJ1-1|once|TRBV28
CASSSGVTEAFF
TGTGCCAGCAGTTCAGGGGTCACTGAAGCTTTCTTT
>.|TRBJ2-1|once|TRBV10-3
CAIRASERSYNEQFF
TGTGCCATCAGGGCTAGCGAGCGCTCCTACAATGAGCAGTTCTTC
>.|TRBJ2-7|.|TRBV5-5
CASSWAHPGVNEQYF
TGTGCCAGCAGCTGGGCCCACCCAGGGGTCAACGAGCAGTACTTC
>TRBD2|TRBJ2-1|many|TRBV7-3
CASSPRGGRVSSYNEQFF
TGTGCCAGCAGCCCCCGGGGCGGGAGGGTGAGCTCCTACAATGAGCAGTTCTTC
>TRBD2|TRBJ2-7|.|TRBV3-1/TRBV3-2
CASRSSGSSYEQYF
TGTGCCAGCAGATCTAGCGGGTCCTCCTACGAGCAGTACTTC
>.|TRBJ1-2|.|TRBV9
CASSVRPGILGPYGYTF
TGTGCCAGCAGCGTACGCCCGGGGATCCTAGGTCCCTATGGCTACACCTTC
>.|TRBJ1-6|.|TRBV19
CASSIDRNSPLHF
TGTGCCAGTAGTATAGACAGGAATTCACCCCTCCACTTT
>TRBD1|TRBJ2-2|.|TRBV24-1
CATSDPDRGRVGTGELFF
TGTGCCACCAGTGATCCGGACAGGGGGCGCGTCGGCACCGGGGAGCTGTTTTTT
>.|TRBJ1-1|.|TRBV12-3/TRBV12-4
CASSLQATRAFF
TGTGCCAGCAGTTTGCAGGCTACACGAGCTTTCTTT
>TRBD1|TRBJ2-1|.|TRBV10-1
CASSVGQGGRQFF
TGCGCCAGCAGTGTGGGACAGGGTGGGAGGCAGTTCTTC
>.|TRBJ2-1|once|TRBV5-6
CASTASGGPLYNEQFF
TGTGCCAGCACAGCTTCCGGGGGGCCCCTTTACAATGAGCAGTTCTTC
>TRBD1|TRBJ2-7|.|TRBV5-1
CASSPTSPGQAHEQYF
TGCGCCAGCAGCCCCACGTCCCCTGGACAGGCCCACGAGCAGTACTTC
>.|TRBJ1-1|.|TRBV7-9
CASSLDMFGFNTEAFF
TGTGCCAGCAGCCTAGACATGTTTGGTTTTAACACTGAAGCTTTCTTT
>.|TRBJ2-3|.|TRBV7-2
CASTPAATGTDTQYF
TGTGCCAGCACTCCAGCGGCGACGGGCACAGATACGCAGTATTTT
>TRBD2|TRBJ2-3|.|TRBV24-1
CATRTSGSGSTDTQYF
TGTGCCACCAGGACTAGCGGGAGCGGGAGCACAGATACGCAGTATTTT
>TRBD2|TRBJ2-3|few|TRBV29-1
CSVDSTSADSTDTQYF
TGCAGCGTTGACTCAACTAGCGCGGATAGCACAGATACGCAGTATTTT
>TRBD2|TRBJ2-7|.|TRBV14
CASSQDWGGYEQYF
TGTGCCAGCAGCCAAGATTGGGGGGGGTACGAGCAGTACTTC
>.|TRBJ2-7|few|TRBV5-6
CASSLGLLVYEQYF
TGTGCCAGCAGCTTGGGGCTCCTCGTCTACGAGCAGTACTTC
>.|TRBJ2-1|once|TRBV19
CASSEGASYNEQFF
TGTGCCAGTAGTGAGGGAGCATCCTACAATGAGCAGTTCTTC
>TRBD1|TRBJ2-1|few|TRBV18
CASSDRGSYNEQFF
TGTGCCAGCTCAGACAGGGGGTCCTACAATGAGCAGTTCTTC
>TRBD2|TRBJ2-1|.|TRBV5-1
CASSLASGRANEQFF
TGCGCCAGCAGCTTGGCTAGCGGGAGGGCCAATGAGCAGTTCTTC
>TRBD1|TRBJ1-4|.|TRBV7-9
CASSWGQVNDEKLFF
TGTGCCAGCAGCTGGGGACAGGTCAATGATGAAAAACTGTTTTTT
>.|TRBJ2-5|.|TRBV5-1
CASSLGVGARETQYF
TGCGCCAGCAGCTTGGGTGTGGGGGCCCGGGAGACCCAGTACTTC
>.|TRBJ1-5|.|TRBV19
CASSMDGNNQPQHF
TGTGCCAGTAGTATGGACGGGAACAATCAGCCCCAGCATTTT
>.|TRBJ2-2|.|TRBV25-1
CASSEWSLGVAGELFF
TGTGCCAGCAGTGAATGGAGTTTAGGTGTAGCCGGGGAGCTGTTTTTT
>TRBD2|TRBJ2-5|.|TRBV7-3
CASSLGTSGRRGTQYF
TGTGCCAGCAGCCTCGGGACTAGCGGGAGGAGGGGGACCCAGTACTTC